What follows describes a single T cell receptor beta chain. Its cognate antigen is unknown. The sample is drawn from a study of cytotoxic CD8 clonotypes in ibrutinib-treated CLL. Background on the study: Among patients, 24 responded partially and 2 completely; around 14 then stayed remitted and 12 progressed after median roughly 73 months.

This CDR3 spans 14 amino acids. The V gene lost 0 bases and the J gene lost 2 bases, with 8 bases spanning the gap. Germline values: CDR1 SGHTA, CDR2 FQGTGA. Only in-frame clones appear in the TCRdb table, and some are missing; sequencing was by immunoSEQ multiplex PCR. The sample contains 200,000 to 250,000 clones, 70% of which appear only once. Study-level findings and limits: Clonality grew at ibrutinib response; at progression, it decreased back toward baseline. Starting clonality was above that of age-matched healthy donors and tracked circulating CD8+ T-cell counts. For progressing versus sustained-remission patients, sampling times were not the same.

This specimen consisted of PBMCs, obtained after 12 months of ibrutinib treatment. V is TRBV7-3 and J is TRBJ2-7; a weak D match, TRBD1 (5 bases). This TCR derives from a human donor with chronic lymphocytic leukemia. CDR3 amino acids: CASSLTGPPYEQYF. Written as DNA, the CDR3 is TGTGCCAGCAGCTTAACGGGGCCTCCCTACGAGCAGTACTTC.